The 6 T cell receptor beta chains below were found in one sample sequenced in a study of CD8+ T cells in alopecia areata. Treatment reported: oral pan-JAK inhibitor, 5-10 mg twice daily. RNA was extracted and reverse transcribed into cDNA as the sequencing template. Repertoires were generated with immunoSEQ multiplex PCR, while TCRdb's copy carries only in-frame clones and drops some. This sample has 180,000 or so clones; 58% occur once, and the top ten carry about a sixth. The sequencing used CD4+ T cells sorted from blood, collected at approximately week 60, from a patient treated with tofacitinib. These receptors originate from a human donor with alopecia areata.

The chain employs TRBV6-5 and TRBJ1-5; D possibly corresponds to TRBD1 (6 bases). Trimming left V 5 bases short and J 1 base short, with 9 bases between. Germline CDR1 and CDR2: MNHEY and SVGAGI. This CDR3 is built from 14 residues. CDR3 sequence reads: CASSGQSSNQPQHF. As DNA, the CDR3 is TGTGCCAGCAGTGGACAGTCGAGCAATCAGCCCCAGCATTTT.

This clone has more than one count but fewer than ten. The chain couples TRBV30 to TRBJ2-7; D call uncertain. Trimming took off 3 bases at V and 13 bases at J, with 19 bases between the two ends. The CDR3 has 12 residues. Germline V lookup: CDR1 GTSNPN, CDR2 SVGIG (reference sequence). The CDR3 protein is CAWRDGNRPLYF. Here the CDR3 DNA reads TGTGCCTGGAGAGATGGGAATCGCCCTTTATACTTC.

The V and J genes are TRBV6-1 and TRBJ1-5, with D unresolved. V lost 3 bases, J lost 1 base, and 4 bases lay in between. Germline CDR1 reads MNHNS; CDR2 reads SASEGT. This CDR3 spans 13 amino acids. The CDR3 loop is CASSELSNQPQHF. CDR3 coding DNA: TGTGCCAGCAGTGAGTTGAGCAATCAGCCCCAGCATTTT.

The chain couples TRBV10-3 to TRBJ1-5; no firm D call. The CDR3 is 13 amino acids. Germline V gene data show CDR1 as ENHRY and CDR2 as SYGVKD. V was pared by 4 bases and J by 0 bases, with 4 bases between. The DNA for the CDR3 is TGTGCCATCAGTGGGAATAGCAATCAGCCCCAGCATTTT. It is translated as CAISGNSNQPQHF.

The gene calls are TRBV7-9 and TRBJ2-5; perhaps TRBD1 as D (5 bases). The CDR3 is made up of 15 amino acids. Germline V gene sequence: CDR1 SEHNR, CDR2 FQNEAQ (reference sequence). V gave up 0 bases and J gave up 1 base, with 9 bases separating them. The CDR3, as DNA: TGTGCCAGCAGCTTAGCGTTCAGGGCCCAAGAGACCCAGTACTTC. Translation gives CASSLAFRAQETQYF.

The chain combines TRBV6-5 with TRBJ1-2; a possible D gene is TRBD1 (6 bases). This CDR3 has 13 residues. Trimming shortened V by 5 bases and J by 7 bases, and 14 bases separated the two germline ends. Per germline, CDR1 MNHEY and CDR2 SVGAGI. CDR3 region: CASSTHGGAGYTF. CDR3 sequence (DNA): TGTGCCAGCAGTACCCACGGGGGGGCTGGCTACACCTTC.